The 9 T cell receptor beta chains listed next were all sequenced from one sample in a study of cytomegalovirus exposure and HLA in healthy donors. A multiplex PCR was run with 60 Vbeta primers and 13 Jbeta primers. Measured with immunoSEQ multiplex PCR; TCRdb has only the in-frame clones, and not every one. The data contain about 120,000 clones, 81% of them singletons. The sample comprised PBMCs. Receptor source: a middle-aged man in good health and CMV-seronegative.

This clone was seen once. The junction differs from germline at one of its ends, possibly a read error. The V call is TRBV7-7, the J call TRBJ2-1, with 13 bases fitting TRBD2. CDR3 size: 17 residues. Germline V gene sequence: CDR1 SSHAT, CDR2 FNYEAQ (reference sequence). CDR3 residues: CASSSGLAGASYNEQFF. In DNA form, the CDR3 reads TGTGCTAGCAGCTCCGGACTAGCGGGAGCGTCCTACAATGAGCAGTTCTTC.

This chain links TRBV7-2 with TRBJ1-5; no clear D gene. V lost 5 bases to trimming and J lost 0 bases, with 8 bases between them. CDR1 and CDR2 (germline): SGHTA, FQGNSA. The CDR3 is 14 amino acids. CDR3 coding DNA: TGTGCCAGCAGCGTGTTTTATAGCAATCAGCCCCAGCATTTT. Protein: CASSVFYSNQPQHF.

The V call is TRBV7-2, the J call TRBJ2-1; D possibly corresponds to TRBD1 (5 bases). This CDR3 has 15 residues. V gave up 5 bases and J gave up 0 bases, with 11 bases separating them. Germline V lookup: CDR1 SGHTA, CDR2 FQGNSA. CDR3 bases: TGTGCCAGCAGCATAGACAGCAACTCCTACAATGAGCAGTTCTTC. Amino acid sequence: CASSIDSNSYNEQFF.

The V and J genes are TRBV28 and TRBJ1-5, with D possibly matching TRBD1 (5 bases). This CDR3 is built from 13 residues. Germline lookup yields CDR1 MDHEN and CDR2 SYDVKM. Between the trimmed V and J ends, which lost 2 bases and 4 bases, there was a span of 6 bases. The CDR3 DNA reads TGTGCCAGCAGTTTAGCAGGGAATCAGCCCCAGCATTTT. This translates into CASSLAGNQPQHF. Full variable domain (rest looked up from reference TRBV28 and TRBJ1-5): DVKVTQSSRYLVKRTGEKVFLECVQDMDHENMFWYRQDPGLGLRLIYFSYDVKMKEKGDIPEGYSVSREKKERFSLILESASTNQTSMYLCASSLAGNQPQHFGDGTRLSIL.

The chain employs TRBV5-6 and TRBJ2-7, with D unresolved. Germline lookup yields CDR1 SGHDT and CDR2 YYEEEE. The CDR3 length is 13 residues. Trimming left V 2 bases short and J 2 bases short, with 8 bases between. The CDR3 DNA sequence: TGTGCCAGCAGCTTTGCCGGTACCTACGAGCAGTACTTC. It specifies CASSFAGTYEQYF.

V is TRBV9 and J is TRBJ2-5; the match to TRBD2 covers 9 bases. V lost 0 bases, J lost 3 bases, and 9 bases stayed unmatched. Germline loops: CDR1 SGDLS, CDR2 YYNGEE. The CDR3 runs to 17 residues. The CDR3 here is CASSVVTSGSAEETQYF. The CDR3 DNA reads TGTGCCAGCAGCGTAGTTACTAGCGGGTCGGCTGAAGAGACCCAGTACTTC.

The rearrangement uses TRBV7-2 and TRBJ1-2; TRBD1 matches 8 bases. The germline V gene has CDR1 SGHTA and CDR2 FQGNSA. This CDR3 region has 15 residues. The trim removed 4 bases at V and 6 bases at J, leaving 10 bases unmatched. Here the CDR3 DNA reads TGTGCCAGCAGCTGGACAGGGATCCTCGGGGATGGCTACACCTTC. Protein product: CASSWTGILGDGYTF.

In this sample, this clone turned up once. The J gene is TRBJ2-5, the V gene TRBV7-2, with 9 bases that match TRBD1. The CDR3 has 14 amino acids. Germline V gene data show CDR1 as SGHTA and CDR2 as FQGNSA. The junction had 6 bases not matched to a gene; V was cut back by 5 bases and J by 5 bases. CDR3 loop: CASSQDRGWETQYF. CDR3 coding DNA: TGTGCCAGCAGCCAGGACAGGGGCTGGGAGACCCAGTACTTC.

The rearrangement links TRBV19 to TRBJ2-1; 15 nucleotides align to TRBD2. Trimming at V came to 0 bases and at J to 9 bases, leaving 12 bases not matched to a gene. The CDR3 loop spans 19 amino acids. The V gene's germline CDR1 is LNHDA and CDR2 SQIVND (reference sequence). CDR3 residues: CASSIDLSGTSGRRSEQFF. The CDR3 nucleotides read TGTGCCAGTAGTATAGATCTATCGGGGACTAGCGGGAGGCGGAGTGAGCAGTTCTTC. Complete variable domain (other parts from reference TRBV19 and TRBJ2-1): DGGITQSPKYLFRKEGQNVTLSCEQNLNHDAMYWYRQDPGQGLRLIYYSQIVNDFQKGDIAEGYSVSREKKESFPLTVTSAQKNPTAFYLCASSIDLSGTSGRRSEQFFGPGTRLTVL.